The 23 T cell receptor beta chains listed next were all sequenced from one sample in a study of cytomegalovirus exposure and HLA in healthy donors. Primers: 60 Vbeta forward and 13 Jbeta reverse. Sequencing was performed with immunoSEQ multiplex PCR; in TCRdb, only in-frame clones are kept and a portion is missing. Of under 200,000 clones listed, 75% to 90% were seen once; the top ten hold around 0.31%. The sequenced material came from PBMCs. The source of these receptors is a woman younger than 45 in good health and CMV-seronegative.

The CDR3 region is CASSERGRRDTEAFF. The CDR3 DNA sequence: TGCGCCAGCAGCGAAAGGGGGCGTCGGGACACTGAAGCTTTCTTT. The chain joins TRBV5-1 to TRBJ1-1; the match to TRBD1 covers 7 bases. The CDR3 covers 15 residues. Germline trimming cut 4 bases from V and 3 bases from J; bases unmatched to any gene: 9. Germline lookup yields CDR1 SGHRS and CDR2 YFSETQ.

The gene calls are TRBV7-2 and TRBJ2-1; 9 bases match TRBD2. V was clipped by 3 bases and J by 4 bases; unmatched bases: 4. There are 15 residues in the CDR3. The germline CDR1 and CDR2 sequences are SGHTA and FQGNSA. The CDR3 DNA follows: TGTGCCAGCAGCTTTAGCGGGGGCCGTTACAATGAGCAGTTCTTC. It encodes CASSFSGGRYNEQFF. The full variable domain, in which reference TRBV7-2 and TRBJ2-1 provide the parts outside the CDR3, is GAGVSQSPSNKVTEKGKDVELRCDPISGHTALYWYRQSLGQGLEFLIYFQGNSAPDKSGLPSDRFSAERTGGSVSTLTIQRTQQEDSAVYLCASSFSGGRYNEQFFGPGTRLTVL.

The J gene is TRBJ1-5, the V gene TRBV27, with 10 nucleotides matching TRBD1. The V and J ends lost 6 bases and 6 bases, in that order; junction bases with no gene match: 8. CDR3 length: 15 amino acids. Germline V gives CDR1 MNHEY, CDR2 SMNVEV (reference sequence). This chain's CDR3 is CASRGQGKLSQPQHF. The CDR3 DNA sequence: TGTGCCAGCAGGGGACAGGGGAAACTTAGTCAGCCCCAGCATTTT.

V gene TRBV6-6 combines with J gene TRBJ2-1; 12 positions match TRBD1. The V segment lost 6 bases and the J segment 7 bases; nucleotides outside the gene matches: 4. Per germline, CDR1 MNHNY and CDR2 SVGAGI (reference sequence). CDR3 length: 14 residues. CDR3 nucleotides: TGTGCCAGCAGGTCGGGACAGGGGGCAAATGAGCAGTTCTTC. This sequence encodes CASRSGQGANEQFF.

V and J are TRBV5-1 and TRBJ2-1; 11 nucleotides agree with TRBD2. The CDR3 runs to 15 residues. CDR1 is SGHRS and CDR2 is YFSETQ in the germline V gene. V trimming: 3 bases; J trimming: 7 bases; junction bases outside the gene matches: 6. This CDR3 is CASSWTSGSTNEQFF. CDR3 nucleotides: TGCGCCAGCAGCTGGACTAGCGGGTCGACGAATGAGCAGTTCTTC.

The chain links TRBV6-1 to TRBJ2-1, with D possibly matching TRBD2 (5 bases). Trimming took 4 bases from V and 4 from J, leaving 11 bases between them. The germline V gene encodes CDR1 MNHNS and CDR2 SASEGT. The CDR3 has 14 residues. CDR3 sequence: CASSASSRYNEQFF. The CDR3, as DNA: TGTGCCAGCAGTGCTAGCTCCCGGTACAATGAGCAGTTCTTC.

The chain couples TRBV19 to TRBJ2-1; the D is unclear. This CDR3 is 14 amino acids long. Trimming removed 3 bases from V and 4 bases from J, with 10 bases in between. CDR1 is LNHDA and CDR2 is SQIVND in the germline V gene (reference sequence). CDR3 residues: CASSMPRGYNEQFF. The CDR3 coding sequence is TGTGCCAGTAGTATGCCGCGCGGATACAATGAGCAGTTCTTC.

The chain couples TRBV27 to TRBJ1-2; TRBD1 aligns across 11 bases. Trimming removed 0 bases from V and 7 bases from J; junction bases left unmatched: 7. The CDR3 is 16 residues long. Germline CDR1 and CDR2: MNHEY and SMNVEV (reference sequence). The CDR3 sequence is CASSLSAGTGGGGYTF. The DNA for the CDR3 is TGTGCCAGCAGTTTATCCGCCGGGACAGGGGGTGGTGGCTACACCTTC.

The chain links TRBV19 to TRBJ2-7; 8 nucleotides agree with TRBD1. V shed 7 bases and J 7 bases; nucleotides not matched to a gene: 12. CDR3 size: 14 residues. Per germline, CDR1 LNHDA and CDR2 SQIVND (reference sequence). The CDR3 DNA is TGTGCCAGTACCTCCACAGGGGGTTTTGATGAGCAGTACTTC. It encodes CASTSTGGFDEQYF.

The rearrangement uses TRBV10-2 and TRBJ2-1, with 10 bases that match TRBD2. V lost 3 bases to trimming and J lost 7 bases; unmatched junction nucleotides: 9. The CDR3 sequence is 16 residues long. Germline V gene lookup returns CDR1 WSHSY and CDR2 SAAADI. DNA for the CDR3: TGCGCCAGCAGTGATCTAGCGGGGGACAAGGGGAATGAGCAGTTCTTC. Translated: CASSDLAGDKGNEQFF.

The gene calls are TRBV28 and TRBJ2-5; 7 bases fit TRBD1. Germline lookup yields CDR1 MDHEN and CDR2 SYDVKM. This CDR3 contains 16 residues. Unmatched junction bases numbered 15, after V lost 6 bases and J lost 5 bases. The CDR3 sequence: CASSPPRAGGYETQYF. In DNA, the CDR3 is TGTGCCAGCAGCCCCCCCCGGGCAGGGGGTTACGAGACCCAGTACTTC. Full variable domain (outside the CDR3, taken from reference TRBV28 and TRBJ2-5): DVKVTQSSRYLVKRTGEKVFLECVQDMDHENMFWYRQDPGLGLRLIYFSYDVKMKEKGDIPEGYSVSREKKERFSLILESASTNQTSMYLCASSPPRAGGYETQYFGPGTRLLVL.

This sequence joins TRBV10-2 and TRBJ2-3; tentatively, D is TRBD2 (6 bases). Germline values: CDR1 WSHSY, CDR2 SAAADI. This CDR3 is 16 amino acids long. The V end was cut by 0 bases, the J end by 5 bases, with 15 bases between. CDR3 region: CASSESPGLRLDTQYF. Written as DNA, the CDR3 is TGCGCCAGCAGTGAGTCTCCGGGACTTCGACTAGATACGCAGTATTTT.

The chain combines TRBV11-1 with TRBJ2-1; 10 bases map to TRBD2. V gave up 1 base and J gave up 15 bases; unmatched junction bases: 6. CDR1 and CDR2 (germline): SGHAT, FQDESV (reference sequence). CDR3 length: 13 amino acids. The CDR3 DNA follows: TGTGCCAGCAGCTTAGAGCGGGGGGGTTGGAGGTTCTTC. Amino acid sequence: CASSLERGGWRFF. Full variable domain (rest looked up from reference TRBV11-1 and TRBJ2-1): EAEVAQSPRYKITEKSQAVAFWCDPISGHATLYWYRQILGQGPELLVQFQDESVVDDSQLPKDRFSAERLKGVDSTLKIQPAELGDSAMYLCASSLERGGWRFFGPGTRLTVL.

The chain links TRBV7-2 to TRBJ2-7; D uncertain. Per germline, CDR1 SGHTA and CDR2 FQGNSA. V was shortened by 3 bases and J by 6 bases, with 9 bases between the two germline ends. The CDR3 covers 12 residues. In DNA, the CDR3 is TGTGCCAGCAGCTTCCGGTGGAGCGAGCAGTACTTC. Translated: CASSFRWSEQYF.

The chain joins TRBV28 to TRBJ2-6, with D perhaps TRBD1 (5 bases). This CDR3 has 16 amino acids. Germline V gene sequence: CDR1 MDHEN, CDR2 SYDVKM. V was trimmed by 7 bases and J by 0 bases, leaving 13 bases between them. The CDR3 nucleotides read TGTGCCAGCAAAGACAGTACATTCTCTGGGGCCAACGTCCTGACTTTC. Encoded protein: CASKDSTFSGANVLTF.

The chain uses TRBV30 and TRBJ2-3, with no clear D. Germline CDR1 and CDR2: GTSNPN and SVGIG (reference sequence). The CDR3 is 13 amino acids. Trimming took off 2 bases at V and 1 base at J, with 7 bases between the two ends. CDR3: CAWSFSGTDTQYF. The CDR3 DNA reads as TGTGCCTGGAGTTTCTCGGGCACAGATACGCAGTATTTT.

The chain has TRBV11-3 and TRBJ2-3; 14 positions match TRBD2. This CDR3 is built from 16 residues. Germline assignment: CDR1 SGHNT and CDR2 YENEEA. V was pared by 5 bases and J by 6 bases, with 7 bases of the junction left unmatched. The DNA of the CDR3 is TGTGCCAGCAGCGCCGGACTAGCGGGGGGAGTTGATACGCAGTATTTT. This sequence encodes CASSAGLAGGVDTQYF.

DNA of the CDR3: TGTGCCAGCAGCAGTATTACAGGTATTACCTACGAGCAGTACTTC. It specifies CASSSITGITYEQYF. The chain joins TRBV11-2 to TRBJ2-7; perhaps TRBD1 as D (5 bases). The V end lost 5 bases, the J end lost 2 bases, and 16 bases lay between the germline ends. This CDR3 has 15 amino acids. Germline-derived CDR1 and CDR2 are SGHAT and FQNNGV.

V and J are TRBV5-1 and TRBJ2-7, with 11 bases fitting TRBD2. The V segment lost 0 bases and the J segment 7 bases; nucleotides outside the gene matches: 9. The CDR3 runs to 16 residues. Per the germline V gene, CDR1 is SGHRS and CDR2 is YFSETQ. Here the CDR3 DNA reads TGCGCCAGCAGCTTGGTGTTTAGCGGGGGGGCCGGGGAGCAGTACTTC. It codes for CASSLVFSGGAGEQYF.

V gene TRBV5-6 combines with J gene TRBJ2-7; 7 bases are a match to TRBD2. Germline trimming cut 0 bases from V and 4 bases from J; bases unmatched to any gene: 4. In germline, CDR1 is SGHDT, CDR2 YYEEEE. The CDR3 is made up of 14 amino acids. The DNA of the CDR3 is TGTGCCAGCAGCTTGGGGGGGGGTAGTTACGAGCAGTACTTC. Protein: CASSLGGGSYEQYF.

V and J are TRBV4-1 and TRBJ1-4, with TRBD1 matching 7 bases. The CDR3 is 18 amino acids. After removal of 4 bases from V and 0 bases from J, the junction contained 11 bases not matched to a gene. Germline loops: CDR1 MGHRA, CDR2 YSYEKL. The CDR3: CASSRSPPGTATNEKLFF. CDR3 DNA: TGCGCCAGCAGCCGATCCCCACCAGGGACAGCAACTAATGAAAAACTGTTTTTT.

This clone was seen a single time. The chain couples TRBV7-2 to TRBJ2-1; TRBD2 matches 8 bases. Germline CDR1 reads SGHTA; CDR2 reads FQGNSA. This CDR3 has 15 amino acids. V trimming: 2 bases; J trimming: 3 bases; junction bases outside the gene matches: 3. The CDR3 DNA reads TGTGCCAGCAGCTTACGGCGGGAGGTCTACAATGAGCAGTTCTTC. Translated, it gives CASSLRREVYNEQFF.

The V call is TRBV5-4, the J call TRBJ1-2; D not certain. The CDR3 length is 13 residues. The germline V gene encodes CDR1 SGHNT and CDR2 YYREEE (reference sequence). Trimming removed 1 base from V and 0 bases from J, with 4 bases in between. In nucleotides, the CDR3 is TGTGCCAGCAGCTTGCAGTCTAACTATGGCTACACCTTC. Amino acid sequence: CASSLQSNYGYTF. Supplemented by reference TRBV5-4 and TRBJ1-2, the full variable domain reads ETGVTQSPTHLIKTRGQQVTLRCSSQSGHNTVSWYQQALGQGPQFIFQYYREEENGRGNFPPRFSGLQFPNYSSELNVNALELDDSALYLCASSLQSNYGYTFGSGTRLTVV.